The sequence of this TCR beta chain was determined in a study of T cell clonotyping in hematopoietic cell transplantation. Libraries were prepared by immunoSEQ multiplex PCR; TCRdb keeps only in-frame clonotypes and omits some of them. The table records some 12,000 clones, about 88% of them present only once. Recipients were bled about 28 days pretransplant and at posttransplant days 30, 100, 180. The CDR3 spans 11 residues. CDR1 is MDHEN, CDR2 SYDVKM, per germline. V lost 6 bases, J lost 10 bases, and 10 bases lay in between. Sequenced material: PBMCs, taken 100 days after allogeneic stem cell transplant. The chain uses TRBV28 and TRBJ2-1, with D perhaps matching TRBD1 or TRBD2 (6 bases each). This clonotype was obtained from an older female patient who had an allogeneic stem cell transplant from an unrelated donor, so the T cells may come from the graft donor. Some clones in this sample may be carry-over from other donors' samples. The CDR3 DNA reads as TGTGCCAGCAGCCAAGGGGGGGAGCAGTTCTTC. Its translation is CASSQGGEQFF.